This is a list of T cell receptor beta chains from one sample in a study of T cell changes during pregnancy in multiple sclerosis. Data came from immunoSEQ multiplex PCR; TCRdb stores just in-frame clones and leaves some out. The table has 20,000 to 25,000 clones, 80% to 95% seen once; the top ten hold roughly 7%. Material: CD8+ T cells from peripheral blood mononuclear cells, obtained in the third trimester of pregnancy. Every receptor here comes from a female donor with multiple sclerosis, enrolled in a pregnancy study. Both conserved end residues are part of each CDR3. The D gene is left open where the match is weak. Size values are once, few and many counts, or a class for expanded clones, and some rows have none.

. | TRBJ2-7 | TRBV12-5 | TRBD2 | CASGPGLAGVGEQYF | TGTGCTAGTGGACCGGGACTAGCGGGGGTAGGGGAGCAGTACTTC
. | TRBJ2-7 | TRBV7-6 | TRBD2 | CASSTGLAWYEQYF | TGTGCCAGCAGCACCGGACTAGCGTGGTACGAGCAGTACTTC
once | TRBJ1-2 | TRBV29-1 | . | CSVETGSYGYTF | TGCAGCGTTGAAACAGGAAGTTATGGCTACACCTTC
. | TRBJ2-7 | TRBV4-1 | TRBD2 | CASSQEQGGLAIYEQYF | TGCGCCAGCAGCCAAGAGCAAGGGGGACTAGCGATCTACGAGCAGTACTTC
once | TRBJ2-6 | TRBV27 | . | CASRLDFSGANVLTF | TGTGCCAGCAGATTGGACTTCTCTGGGGCCAACGTCCTGACTTTC
few | TRBJ1-3 | TRBV10-1 | . | CGVSGNTIYF | TGCGGGGTCTCTGGAAACACCATATATTTT
. | TRBJ2-5 | TRBV10-1 | . | CASSFPGQERAQYF | TGCGCCAGCAGTTTTCCGGGGCAGGAGCGGGCCCAGTACTTC
. | TRBJ2-7 | TRBV7-9 | TRBD2 | CASSGGLAGWYEQYF | TGTGCCAGCAGCGGGGGACTAGCGGGATGGTACGAGCAGTACTTC
. | TRBJ1-2 | TRBV7-2 | . | CASSQGGGYTF | TGTGCCAGCAGCCAGGGCGGAGGCTACACCTTC
. | TRBJ2-1 | TRBV4-2 | TRBD2 | CASSQVFRDGLAGVEQFF | TGTGCCAGCAGCCAGGTGTTTCGGGATGGACTAGCGGGAGTTGAGCAGTTCTTC
. | TRBJ2-1 | TRBV7-3 | TRBD1 | CASSSRDRVEYNEQFF | TGTGCCAGCAGCTCCCGGGACAGGGTCGAGTACAATGAGCAGTTCTTC
. | TRBJ1-1 | TRBV9 | TRBD1 | CASSVGGGSEAFF | TGTGCCAGCAGCGTAGGAGGGGGCAGCGAAGCTTTCTTT
once | TRBJ1-1 | TRBV5-1 | . | CASSLVAGSGTEAFF | TGCGCCAGCAGCTTGGTTGCAGGGTCGGGCACTGAAGCTTTCTTT
. | TRBJ1-2 | TRBV10-3 | TRBD1 | CAISDPGQGLGGYTF | TGTGCCATCAGTGACCCGGGACAGGGGTTAGGCGGCTACACCTTC
. | TRBJ2-3 | TRBV2 | TRBD1 | CASSELLAGGNTDTQYF | TGTGCCAGCAGTGAATTATTGGCAGGGGGCAACACAGATACGCAGTATTTT
. | TRBJ1-5 | TRBV2 | . | CASSPVDADYQPQHF | TGTGCCAGCAGCCCCGTGGACGCGGACTATCAGCCCCAGCATTTT
. | TRBJ2-7 | TRBV7-9 | . | CASSTGLNEQYF | TGTGCCAGCAGCACCGGTCTGAACGAGCAGTACTTC
once | TRBJ2-1 | TRBV4-1 | TRBD1 | CASSQGRTGYNEQFF | TGCGCCAGCAGCCAAGGGCGGACAGGGTACAATGAGCAGTTCTTC
. | TRBJ2-5 | TRBV7-9 | . | CASSRTLAPKQETQYF | TGTGCCAGCAGCCGGACGCTAGCGCCGAAACAAGAGACCCAGTACTTC
once | TRBJ1-2 | TRBV28 | . | CASSHISSNFGYTF | TGTGCCAGCAGCCACATATCTAGTAACTTTGGCTACACCTTC
. | TRBJ2-2 | TRBV6-6 | TRBD1 | CASRDRSNTGELFF | TGTGCCAGTAGGGACAGATCGAACACCGGGGAGCTGTTTTTT
. | TRBJ2-3 | TRBV7-3 | . | CASSLAGYTDTQYF | TGTGCCAGCAGCTTGGCAGGGTACACAGATACGCAGTATTTT
. | TRBJ2-2 | TRBV7-7 | TRBD1 | CASSLRGLGTGELFF | TGTGCCAGCAGCTTAAGGGGGCTGGGGACCGGGGAGCTGTTTTTT
. | TRBJ2-7 | TRBV29-1 | . | CSALTEASSYEQYF | TGCAGCGCCCTGACAGAGGCTAGCTCCTACGAGCAGTACTTC
. | TRBJ2-7 | TRBV5-5 | . | CASSSSYEQYF | TGTGCCAGCAGCTCTAGCTACGAGCAGTACTTC
. | TRBJ2-5 | TRBV10-1 | . | CASSAGKYTYQETQYF | TGCGCCAGCAGTGCAGGCAAGTATACGTACCAAGAGACCCAGTACTTC
. | TRBJ1-2 | TRBV25-1 | TRBD1 | CASSEYITGVNGYTF | TGTGCCAGCAGTGAATATATCACAGGGGTGAATGGCTACACCTTC
. | TRBJ2-7 | TRBV28 | TRBD2 | CASSLSVHSSGRTNEQYF | TGTGCCAGCAGTTTATCTGTTCACTCTAGCGGGAGAACCAACGAGCAGTACTTC
. | TRBJ2-1 | TRBV30 | TRBD2 | CAWRKNGLVGNEQFF | TGTGCCTGGAGGAAGAATGGACTAGTGGGCAATGAGCAGTTCTTC
. | TRBJ2-7 | TRBV7-2 | TRBD1 | CASSSGKGAVRYEQYF | TGTGCCAGCAGCTCGGGTAAGGGGGCAGTGCGCTACGAGCAGTACTTC
. | TRBJ1-4 | TRBV7-9 | TRBD1 | CANSLGQATNEKLFF | TGTGCCAACAGCTTAGGACAGGCAACTAATGAAAAACTGTTTTTT
. | TRBJ1-2 | TRBV4-1 | . | CASSQSPGDHGYTF | TGCGCCAGCAGCCAATCCCCAGGGGACCATGGCTACACCTTC
. | TRBJ2-3 | TRBV5-1 | TRBD1 | CASSRDRGRTDTQYF | TGCGCCAGCAGCCGGGACAGGGGGCGGACAGATACGCAGTATTTT
. | TRBJ2-7 | TRBV19 | TRBD1 | CATTDRGETYEQYF | TGTGCCACCACGGACAGGGGAGAAACCTACGAGCAGTACTTC
. | TRBJ1-5 | TRBV6-1 | TRBD1 | CAVQGGEGQPQHF | TGTGCCGTACAGGGGGGCGAAGGTCAGCCCCAGCATTTT
. | TRBJ1-1 | TRBV25-1 | TRBD1 | CASSSAGGRNTEAFF | TGTGCCAGCAGCTCCGCAGGGGGGCGGAACACTGAAGCTTTCTTT
. | TRBJ1-1 | TRBV7-2 | . | CASSLRGLNTEAFF | TGTGCCAGCAGCTTACGGGGGTTGAACACTGAAGCTTTCTTT
. | TRBJ2-1 | TRBV2 | TRBD2 | CASSGLAGDHEQFF | TGTGCCAGCAGTGGGCTAGCGGGAGACCATGAGCAGTTCTTC
. | TRBJ2-2 | TRBV9 | . | CASSVGNRAAGELFF | TGTGCCAGCAGCGTAGGGAACAGGGCGGCCGGGGAGCTGTTTTTT
large | TRBJ1-2 | TRBV6-6 | TRBD1 | CASSPPWGQSYGYTF | TGTGCCAGCAGTCCTCCCTGGGGACAGTCCTATGGCTACACCTTC
. | TRBJ1-1 | TRBV10-1 | . | CASSESGDNPDEAFF | TGCGCCAGCAGTGAGTCGGGGGACAATCCAGATGAAGCTTTCTTT
. | TRBJ2-1 | TRBV7-9 | . | CASSRNTIYNEQFF | TGTGCCAGCAGCCGAAATACTATCTACAATGAGCAGTTCTTC
. | TRBJ2-1 | TRBV5-5 | . | CASSLKPGHSHNEQFF | TGTGCCAGCAGCTTAAAACCGGGACACTCTCACAATGAGCAGTTCTTC
. | TRBJ2-3 | TRBV9 | . | CASSREGATDTQYF | TGTGCCAGTTCCCGGGAGGGGGCTACAGATACGCAGTATTTT
. | TRBJ2-7 | TRBV5-1 | TRBD1 | CASSLWGTGIYEQYF | TGCGCCAGCAGCTTGTGGGGGACAGGGATCTACGAGCAGTACTTC
. | TRBJ2-1 | TRBV5-1 | . | CASSLAGAVARPYNEQFF | TGCGCCAGCAGCTTGGCCGGTGCCGTAGCGCGGCCCTACAATGAGCAGTTCTTC
. | TRBJ2-7 | TRBV7-9 | . | CASSAAGRHEQYF | TGTGCCAGCAGCGCCGCGGGTAGACACGAGCAGTACTTC
few | TRBJ2-5 | TRBV14 | . | CASSLRGRGAQETQYF | TGTGCCAGCAGCCTTCGGGGCAGGGGTGCCCAAGAGACCCAGTACTTC
once | TRBJ2-2 | TRBV27 | . | CASSSQGSTGELFF | TGTGCCAGCAGTTCACAGGGATCCACCGGGGAGCTGTTTTTT
few | TRBJ2-1 | TRBV4-1 | . | CASSQSPRSGGAYNEQFF | TGCGCCAGCAGCCAATCCCCTAGGAGCGGAGGGGCCTACAATGAGCAGTTCTTC
once | TRBJ1-1 | TRBV5-1 | . | CASSLGGGTEAFF | TGCGCCAGCAGCTTGGGGGGGGGCACTGAAGCTTTCTTT
. | TRBJ1-3 | TRBV11-2 | . | CASSWGVPPSGNTIYF | TGTGCCAGCAGCTGGGGGGTCCCTCCCTCTGGAAACACCATATATTTT
. | TRBJ2-7 | TRBV7-6 | TRBD2 | CASSLKVGGDEQYF | TGTGCCAGCAGCTTAAAGGTGGGGGGGGACGAGCAGTACTTC
. | TRBJ2-5 | TRBV14 | . | CASSQGHHSQETQYF | TGTGCCAGCAGCCAAGGGCACCATTCCCAAGAGACCCAGTACTTC
few | TRBJ2-2 | TRBV9 | TRBD1 | CASSTGQVSNTGELFF | TGTGCCAGCAGCACCGGACAGGTCTCGAACACCGGGGAGCTGTTTTTT